Detailed here is one T cell receptor (beta chain). Antigen unknown. The timepoints at which blood was sampled were baseline, cycle 4 day 1, and cycle 7 day 1. This sample is part of a study of OX40 agonist ivuxolimab in advanced cancers. Study background: Six ivuxolimab dose levels, 0.01 to 10 mg/kg, were given intravenously every 2 weeks.

There are 16 residues in the CDR3. The germline V gene encodes CDR1 SGHNT and CDR2 YYREEE (reference sequence). The V end lost 6 bases, the J end lost 5 bases, and 21 bases lay between the germline ends. TCRdb's copy holds only in-frame clones and misses some; the assay was immunoSEQ multiplex PCR. The sample has 60,000 to 75,000 clones; 88% are singletons. The study's findings and limits: The study observed clonal expansion of CD4+ and CD8+ blood T cells by week 6 at 0.1 to 3.0 mg/kg.

This sequence originates from an adult with an advanced solid tumor such as melanoma, head and neck, liver or kidney cancer. The specimen comprised CD4+ or CD8+ T cells sorted from blood, sampled in a trial of the OX40 agonist ivuxolimab. V gene TRBV5-4 combines with J gene TRBJ2-1, with a tentative D call TRBD2 (6 bases). Here the CDR3 reads CASILGGPNSDNEQFF. CDR3 nucleotides: TGTGCCAGCATCCTTGGAGGGCCAAATTCAGACAATGAGCAGTTCTTC. The variable domain in full, completed from reference TRBV5-4 and TRBJ2-1, reads ETGVTQSPTHLIKTRGQQVTLRCSSQSGHNTVSWYQQALGQGPQFIFQYYREEENGRGNFPPRFSGLQFPNYSSELNVNALELDDSALYLCASILGGPNSDNEQFFGPGTRLTVL.